The source of this T cell receptor (beta chain) is a study of cytomegalovirus exposure and HLA in healthy donors. Study outcomes and limitations: The authors judged a highly shared variant cluster likely a sequencing artifact.

Looked up from germline, CDR1 is ENHRY and CDR2 is SYGVKD. This CDR3 is built from 13 residues. V dropped 10 bases and J dropped 8; count of bases not matched to a gene: 8. Turning to this clone: Its cognate antigen is unknown.

The PCR was carried out with 60 Vbeta primers and 13 Jbeta primers. Measured with immunoSEQ multiplex PCR; TCRdb has only the in-frame clones, and not every one. The sample has fewer than 250,000 clones, about three quarters seen once. The clonotype originates from a woman aged 25 to 45 in good health and CMV-seropositive. This chain links TRBV10-3 with TRBJ1-6; 7 bases agree with TRBD1. The sequenced sample consisted of PBMCs. The CDR3 spells CATKQGNDSPLHF. The CDR3 region has the DNA TGTGCCACCAAACAGGGGAATGATTCACCCCTCCACTTT.